A single sample is the source of the 27 T cell receptor beta chains below, sequenced in a study of response to subunit inactivated influenza vaccine. One entry per CDR3 protein, called by TCRdb with MiXCR from the RT-PCR reads. The sample records approximately 700,000 distinct CDR3 sequences, more than 11% being singletons. The starting material was PBMCs from blood, obtained 14 to 15 days before vaccination. These receptors were collected from a man aged 45 to 65 who received an inactivated influenza vaccine.

The chain employs TRBV12-3 or TRBV12-4 and TRBJ2-3; 9 positions match TRBD2. The V and J ends lost 2 bases and 2 bases, in that order; junction bases with no gene match: 5. The CDR3 runs 16 residues. The CDR3, as DNA: TGTGCCAGCAGTTTATTAGCGGGGGCCGTCACAGATACGCAGTATTTT. This codes for CASSLLAGAVTDTQYF.

V is TRBV6-4 and J is TRBJ2-1; D is possibly TRBD1 (7 bases). Per the germline V gene, CDR1 is MRHNA and CDR2 is SNTAGT. Trimming stripped 5 bases from V and 5 bases from J, with 13 bases between. This CDR3 comprises 14 residues. CDR3 region: CASSKQGRHNEQFF. The CDR3 nucleotides are TGTGCCAGCAGTAAACAGGGGAGGCACAATGAGCAGTTCTTC.

This clonotype was seen a few times. The chain couples TRBV28 to TRBJ2-5, with D perhaps TRBD1 (6 bases). V dropped 4 bases and J dropped 4 bases, with 10 bases sitting between them. The CDR3 sequence is 13 residues long. Germline V lookup: CDR1 MDHEN, CDR2 SYDVKM. The CDR3 region is CASSYRVVETQYF. CDR3 coding DNA: TGTGCCAGCAGTTACAGGGTTGTAGAGACCCAGTACTTC.

This clonotype was recorded a few times. This chain links TRBV14 with TRBJ2-1, with unresolved D. This CDR3 comprises 13 residues. V was clipped by 1 base and J by 6 bases, with 7 bases between them. Germline V gives CDR1 SGHDN, CDR2 FVKESK. CDR3 amino acids: CASSQVVTNEQFF. Here the CDR3 DNA reads TGTGCCAGCAGCCAAGTGGTTACCAATGAGCAGTTCTTC.

V and J are TRBV20-1 and TRBJ2-5; tentatively, D is TRBD1 (6 bases). The CDR3 spans 15 residues. Trimming stripped 0 bases from V and 3 bases from J, with 14 bases between. Germline values: CDR1 DFQATT, CDR2 SNEGSKA (reference sequence). The CDR3 protein is CSARDPTGTKETQYF. The CDR3 DNA follows: TGCAGTGCTAGAGACCCTACCGGGACAAAAGAGACCCAGTACTTC.

The chain uses TRBV5-1 and TRBJ2-5; D is possibly TRBD2 (6 bases). Germline V lookup: CDR1 SGHRS, CDR2 YFSETQ. V was shortened by 4 bases and J by 3 bases, with 16 bases between the two germline ends. The CDR3 covers 15 residues. The CDR3 coding sequence is TGCGCCAGCAGCCCCGGTCTAGCGTTTGAAGAGACCCAGTACTTC. Its translation: CASSPGLAFEETQYF.

The V call is TRBV6-1, the J call TRBJ1-1; D gene uncertain. This CDR3 has 14 amino acids. The germline gives CDR1 MNHNS, CDR2 SASEGT. V lost 8 bases and J 5 bases, leaving 18 bases between the germline ends. CDR3: CASGPGSVRTEAFF. CDR3 coding DNA: TGTGCCAGCGGGCCGGGGTCGGTGAGAACTGAAGCTTTCTTT.

This clonotype was observed a handful of times. The chain has TRBV10-2 and TRBJ2-6; tentatively, D is TRBD2 (6 bases). Germline V gene data show CDR1 as WSHSY and CDR2 as SAAADI. This CDR3 spans 19 amino acids. The germline V and J ends were trimmed by 0 bases and 2 bases, with 17 bases remaining between them. DNA for the CDR3: TGCGCCAGCAGTGAGTCGGCGGCAGGAGGGTGGACTGGGGCCAACGTCCTGACTTTC. Protein product: CASSESAAGGWTGANVLTF.

For this clonotype: At one of its ends the junction is not consistent with the germline gene, which may arise from a read error. The gene calls are TRBV4-1 and TRBJ1-1; tentative D call: TRBD1 (6 bases). The CDR3 sequence is 15 residues long. Germline CDR1 and CDR2: MGHRA and YSYEKL. For the CDR3, the DNA is TGCGCCAGCAGCCAAGATGGAGGGGGGAACACTGAAGCTCTCTTT. Encoded protein: CASSQDGGGNTEALF.

This chain connects TRBV7-9 to TRBJ2-1; no clear D. Between the trimmed V and J ends, which lost 4 bases and 6 bases, there was a span of 7 bases. Germline loops: CDR1 SEHNR, CDR2 FQNEAQ (reference sequence). CDR3 length: 12 amino acids. CDR3 in DNA: TGTGCCAGCAGCTCCCCCCGCAATGAGCAGTTCTTC. Protein product: CASSSPRNEQFF. The full variable domain, completed using reference TRBV7-9 and TRBJ2-1, is DTGVSQNPRHKITKRGQNVTFRCDPISEHNRLYWYRQTLGQGPEFLTYFQNEAQLEKSRLLSDRFSAERPKGSFSTLEIQRTEQGDSAMYLCASSSPRNEQFFGPGTRLTVL.

The rearrangement links TRBV11-1 to TRBJ1-4; 8 bases line up with TRBD1. With 5 bases clipped from V and 6 bases from J, the junction kept 5 bases outside the gene matches. Germline V lookup: CDR1 SGHAT, CDR2 FQDESV (reference sequence). The CDR3 has 14 residues. CDR3 bases: TGTGCCAGCAGCCGCGCGACAGGGGATGAAAAACTGTTTTTT. Translation: CASSRATGDEKLFF. Drawing the rest from reference TRBV11-1 and TRBJ1-4, the complete variable domain is EAEVAQSPRYKITEKSQAVAFWCDPISGHATLYWYRQILGQGPELLVQFQDESVVDDSQLPKDRFSAERLKGVDSTLKIQPAELGDSAMYLCASSRATGDEKLFFGSGTQLSVL.

This chain links TRBV4-1 with TRBJ1-3; 7 nucleotides align to TRBD1. Germline lookup yields CDR1 MGHRA and CDR2 YSYEKL. V was pared by 2 bases and J by 4 bases, with 2 bases of the junction left unmatched. This CDR3 has 14 residues. The CDR3 sequence is CASSQPGQGNTIYF. For the CDR3, the DNA is TGCGCCAGCAGCCAACCGGGACAGGGAAACACCATATATTTT.

This sequence joins TRBV5-8 and TRBJ2-5; possibly TRBD1 for D (5 bases). This CDR3 is 15 amino acids long. Germline V gene lookup returns CDR1 SGHTS and CDR2 YDEGEE. Trimming left V 1 base short and J 2 bases short, with 12 bases between. CDR3 nucleotides: TGTGCCAGCAGCTTGCTGACAGCACGGCAAGAGACCCAGTACTTC. Protein product: CASSLLTARQETQYF.

This CDR3 is CSARGGKGGLVAFF. The CDR3 DNA reads as TGCAGTGCTAGAGGGGGGAAGGGGGGTCTGGTAGCTTTCTTT. This sequence joins TRBV20-1 and TRBJ1-1; D perhaps matches TRBD1 (6 bases). There are 14 residues in the CDR3. Germline values: CDR1 DFQATT, CDR2 SNEGSKA (reference sequence). Trimming took 1 base from V and 10 from J, leaving 19 bases between them.

J is TRBJ2-1 and V is TRBV12-3 or TRBV12-4, with TRBD2 matching over 7 bases. Trimming cost V 2 bases and J 1 base; bases outside gene matches: 8. The CDR3 runs 17 residues. The CDR3 DNA reads as TGTGCCAGCAGTTTACTGCTAGCGGCTGTGTCCTACAATGAGCAGTTCTTC. The encoded protein is CASSLLLAAVSYNEQFF.

A few counts support this clonotype. The chain has TRBV9 and TRBJ2-5, with D tentatively TRBD1 or TRBD2 (6 bases each). This CDR3 is 15 amino acids long. V gave up 0 bases and J gave up 1 base, with 10 bases separating them. CDR1 SGDLS and CDR2 YYNGEE come from the germline V gene. This chain's CDR3 is CASSVEGGLQETQYF. The CDR3 DNA is TGTGCCAGCAGCGTAGAGGGGGGCCTCCAAGAGACCCAGTACTTC. Drawing the rest from reference TRBV9 and TRBJ2-5, the complete variable domain is DSGVTQTPKHLITATGQRVTLRCSPRSGDLSVYWYQQSLDQGLQFLIQYYNGEERAKGNILERFSAQQFPDLHSELNLSSLELGDSALYFCASSVEGGLQETQYFGPGTRLLVL.

The V gene is TRBV27, the J gene TRBJ1-5; weak D call: TRBD1 (5 bases). The CDR3 covers 14 residues. V was trimmed by 5 bases and J by 3 bases, leaving 11 bases between them. Germline values: CDR1 MNHEY, CDR2 SMNVEV (reference sequence). The CDR3 sequence: CASSPGWVNQPQHF. CDR3 bases: TGTGCCAGCAGTCCAGGGTGGGTCAATCAGCCCCAGCATTTT.

The sample holds a few counts of this clonotype. The chain has TRBV20-1 and TRBJ1-5; a possible D gene is TRBD1 (5 bases). The CDR3 length is 17 residues. Trimming stripped 0 bases from V and 0 bases from J, with 15 bases between. Germline loops: CDR1 DFQATT, CDR2 SNEGSKA (reference sequence). CDR3 in DNA: TGCAGTGCTAGAGATGGCAGGGCATATTATAGCAATCAGCCCCAGCATTTT. Its translation is CSARDGRAYYSNQPQHF.

The chain couples TRBV20-1 to TRBJ2-5; 10 nucleotides line up with TRBD2. Germline CDR1 DFQATT, CDR2 SNEGSKA (reference sequence). This CDR3 region has 14 residues. Losses at the gene ends were 5 bases for V and 2 bases for J; bases not matched to a gene: 5. The CDR3 loop reads CSASQAGGQETQYF. CDR3 DNA sequence: TGCAGTGCTTCCCAAGCGGGGGGGCAAGAGACCCAGTACTTC.

This clonotype turned up a few times. At one end, the junction sequence differs from germline, possibly due to a read error. The chain combines TRBV20-1 with TRBJ2-7, with D possibly TRBD1 on 5 matching bases. From germline, CDR1 is DFQATT and CDR2 SNEGSKA (reference sequence). This CDR3 comprises 11 residues. The CDR3 loop is CSAGDSYEQYF. CDR3 nucleotides: TGCAGTGCTGGAGACAGCTACGAGCAGTACTTC.

This clonotype was counted at least ten times. V usage is TRBV25-1 and J usage is TRBJ2-2; tentatively, D is TRBD1 (6 bases). The germline V gene has CDR1 MGHDK and CDR2 SYGVNS. The CDR3 totals 12 residues. With 5 bases removed from V and 6 bases from J, the gap between germline ends came to 7 bases. CDR3 protein: CASSKGAGELFF. The CDR3 nucleotides are TGTGCCAGCAGTAAGGGGGCCGGGGAGCTGTTTTTT.

This clonotype was observed a few times. V gene TRBV7-9 combines with J gene TRBJ2-1, with D hard to call. The CDR3 is 14 residues long. Germline assignment: CDR1 SEHNR and CDR2 FQNEAQ (reference sequence). Trimming removed 7 bases at V and 5 bases at J, with 15 bases between. The CDR3 DNA follows: TGTGCCAGCATCAATCAGAAGAAAGACAATGAGCAGTTCTTC. As protein: CASINQKKDNEQFF.

The gene calls are TRBV20-1 and TRBJ2-5; 9 nucleotides align to TRBD2. Germline loops: CDR1 DFQATT, CDR2 SNEGSKA (reference sequence). The CDR3 has 15 amino acids. V trimming: 6 bases; J trimming: 5 bases; junction bases outside the gene matches: 13. The DNA of the CDR3 is TGCAGTGCCAAGCAGGGCGGGGGGGCCCGGGAGACCCAGTACTTC. Amino acid sequence: CSAKQGGGARETQYF.

The J gene is TRBJ1-2, the V gene TRBV7-2; 9 bases match TRBD1. This CDR3 has 16 residues. The V segment lost 0 bases and the J segment 8 bases; nucleotides outside the gene matches: 10. Germline loops: CDR1 SGHTA, CDR2 FQGNSA. The CDR3 coding sequence is TGTGCCAGCAGCTTAGCCTATGGGGGACAGGGACGAGGCTACACCTTC. As protein: CASSLAYGGQGRGYTF.

This clonotype was counted only a few times. The chain couples TRBV7-2 to TRBJ2-7; perhaps TRBD1 as D (6 bases). V gave up 7 bases and J gave up 6 bases, with 16 bases separating them. CDR1 is SGHTA, CDR2 FQGNSA, per germline. The CDR3 sequence is 13 residues long. CDR3 loop: CASTLDSFSEQYF. DNA of the CDR3: TGTGCCAGCACCTTGGACAGTTTCTCCGAGCAGTACTTC.

Only a few counts were recorded for this clonotype. The V gene is TRBV7-9, the J gene TRBJ2-7, with 9 bases lining up with TRBD1. V was pared by 5 bases and J by 9 bases, with 14 bases of the junction left unmatched. There are 15 residues in the CDR3. Germline V gene sequence: CDR1 SEHNR, CDR2 FQNEAQ (reference sequence). Written as DNA, the CDR3 is TGTGCCAGCAGCCCCGGGGGGACAGGGCGTCCTCGGCAGTACTTC. This sequence encodes CASSPGGTGRPRQYF.

The chain uses TRBV12-3 or TRBV12-4 and TRBJ2-7; tentative D call: TRBD2 (6 bases). V was trimmed by 3 bases and J by 7 bases, leaving 16 bases between them. This CDR3 contains 14 residues. The CDR3 nucleotides read TGTGCCAGCAGTTTTGGAGGGTCCGAGGTGGAGCAGTACTTC. This codes for CASSFGGSEVEQYF.